Listed here are 32 T cell receptor beta chains from one sample, sequenced in a study of human T cells and chemical hapten exposure. Unique molecular identifiers were linked by the library to individual cDNA molecules. MiXCR was run by TCRdb on the reads, yielding one entry per CDR3 protein. The table shows about 120,000 distinct CDR3 sequences, with more than 8.5% occurring only once. It was unfractionated whole blood from which total RNA was extracted. The sample was whole blood. The source of these receptors is a human donor in good health. Some clones in this sample may be carry-over from other donors' samples.

This clonotype was seen a few times. The chain has TRBV14 and TRBJ2-7; possibly TRBD1 for D (6 bases). Trimming shortened V by 1 base and J by 3 bases, and 16 bases separated the two germline ends. The CDR3 totals 16 residues. The germline CDR1 and CDR2 sequences are SGHDN and FVKESK. The CDR3 region is CASSQGPAGQSYEQYF. CDR3 bases: TGTGCCAGCAGCCAAGGCCCCGCAGGACAGAGCTACGAGCAGTACTTC.

This clonotype occurred a few times. This chain links TRBV19 with TRBJ2-1; 8 nucleotides agree with TRBD2. The CDR3 covers 12 residues. Per the germline V gene, CDR1 is LNHDA and CDR2 is SQIVND (reference sequence). Losses at the gene ends were 5 bases for V and 8 bases for J; bases not matched to a gene: 2. This CDR3 reads CASSPGGDEQFF. CDR3 coding DNA: TGTGCCAGTAGTCCCGGGGGGGATGAGCAGTTCTTC.

This clonotype turned up a few times. V gene TRBV29-1 combines with J gene TRBJ2-3; TRBD2 might be the D (6 bases). Trimming removed 4 bases at V and 0 bases at J, with 11 bases between. The CDR3 is 14 residues long. Germline V CDR1 and CDR2: SQVTM, ANQGSEA. CDR3 residues: CSVGVAASTDTQYF. CDR3 DNA: TGCAGCGTTGGGGTAGCGGCTAGCACAGATACGCAGTATTTT.

This clonotype was seen ten or more times. The gene calls are TRBV10-2 and TRBJ1-3, with D unresolved. Germline CDR1 and CDR2: WSHSY and SAAADI. The CDR3 runs to 15 residues. Trimming left V 8 bases short and J 8 bases short, with 22 bases between. Here the CDR3 DNA reads TGCGCCAGCTCGAACGACCCCATAGCGGATTACACCATATATTTT. It yields the protein CASSNDPIADYTIYF.

This clonotype has a count of ten or more. The rearrangement joins TRBV5-5 to TRBJ1-1; tentatively, D is TRBD1 (6 bases). The CDR3 has 17 residues. Germline lookup yields CDR1 SGHKS and CDR2 YYEKEE (reference sequence). The ends were cut back, 0 bases at V and 2 bases at J, with 17 bases in the middle. CDR3 nucleotides: TGTGCCAGCAGCTTGGCGGGGGGCGCGGGTTATAACACTGAAGCTTTCTTT. This translates into CASSLAGGAGYNTEAFF.

This clonotype showed up many times. The chain employs TRBV7-2 and TRBJ1-1, with 8 positions matching TRBD1. The V segment lost 5 bases and the J segment 3 bases; nucleotides outside the gene matches: 5. Germline V gives CDR1 SGHTA, CDR2 FQGNSA. CDR3 size: 14 residues. DNA of the CDR3: TGTGCCAGCAGCCGCAGGGGGCGGGACACTGAAGCTTTCTTT. Amino acid sequence: CASSRRGRDTEAFF.

CDR3 loop: CASSLRTFSSGNTIYF. In DNA form, the CDR3 reads TGTGCCAGCAGCTTAAGGACATTCAGCTCTGGAAACACCATATATTTT. The V and J genes are TRBV7-2 and TRBJ1-3, with a possible D match to TRBD1 (5 bases). Trimming cost V 2 bases and J 0 bases, with 11 bases left between them. This CDR3 has 16 amino acids. Germline assignment: CDR1 SGHTA and CDR2 FQGNSA. The whole variable domain, remainder taken from reference TRBV7-2 and TRBJ1-3, is GAGVSQSPSNKVTEKGKDVELRCDPISGHTALYWYRQSLGQGLEFLIYFQGNSAPDKSGLPSDRFSAERTGGSVSTLTIQRTQQEDSAVYLCASSLRTFSSGNTIYFGEGSWLTVV.

This clonotype has more than one count but fewer than ten. This chain connects TRBV7-2 to TRBJ2-5, with D possibly matching TRBD1 (5 bases). There are 13 residues in the CDR3. Germline V CDR1 and CDR2: SGHTA, FQGNSA. The germline V and J ends were trimmed by 3 bases and 4 bases, with 9 bases remaining between them. The DNA of the CDR3 is TGTGCCAGCAGCTTTCAGGGTATAGAGACCCAGTACTTC. Protein: CASSFQGIETQYF.

This clonotype was counted many times. The V gene is TRBV2, the J gene TRBJ1-1; 8 positions match TRBD1. V was clipped by 10 bases and J by 5 bases; unmatched bases: 9. This CDR3 is built from 13 residues. The germline gives CDR1 SNHLY, CDR2 FYNNEI. CDR3 in DNA: TGTGCCACTTCCGGGACAGGAGGTACTGAAGCTTTCTTT. Protein sequence: CATSGTGGTEAFF.

This clonotype was detected ten times or more. V is TRBV27 and J is TRBJ1-2, with D possibly matching TRBD1 (5 bases). V was cut by 4 bases and J by 8 bases, with 23 bases left in between. In germline, CDR1 is MNHEY, CDR2 SMNVEV (reference sequence). This CDR3 is built from 16 residues. CDR3 coding DNA: TGTGCCAGCAGTTCAATATATCGCGATGGGGCTACCGGCTACACCTTC. Encoded protein: CASSSIYRDGATGYTF.

The chain carries TRBV4-1 and TRBJ1-1; D might be TRBD1 (5 bases). The CDR3 spans 16 residues. CDR1 is MGHRA and CDR2 is YSYEKL in the germline V gene. V was clipped by 0 bases and J by 1 base, with 12 bases between them. The CDR3 is CASSQEGGVGNTEAFF. CDR3 bases: TGCGCCAGCAGCCAAGAGGGGGGGGTCGGGAACACTGAAGCTTTCTTT.

The chain employs TRBV24-1 and TRBJ2-2, with D tentatively TRBD1 (6 bases). Trimming stripped 3 bases from V and 2 bases from J, with 15 bases between. CDR3 length: 17 amino acids. Per germline, CDR1 KGHDR and CDR2 SFDVKD. Here the CDR3 reads CATSDGTYDVNTGELFF. Here the CDR3 DNA reads TGTGCCACCAGTGATGGGACATACGACGTTAACACCGGGGAGCTGTTTTTT.

This clonotype showed up many times. This chain joins TRBV7-9 and TRBJ1-2; D gene unclear. The ends were cut back, 4 bases at V and 5 bases at J, with 11 bases in the middle. The CDR3 extends over 13 amino acids. The V gene's germline CDR1 is SEHNR and CDR2 FQNEAQ (reference sequence). CDR3: CASSYADGYGYTF. The CDR3 DNA reads as TGTGCCAGCAGCTATGCTGACGGATATGGCTACACCTTC.

A few counts support this clonotype. The rearrangement uses TRBV6-2 or TRBV6-3 and TRBJ1-5; D call uncertain. Trimming left V 1 base short and J 3 bases short, with 7 bases between. The CDR3 is 14 amino acids. Germline V CDR1 and CDR2: MNHEY, SVGEGT. CDR3 in amino acids: CASSYFGSNQPQHF. The CDR3 DNA sequence: TGTGCCAGCAGTTACTTTGGGTCCAATCAGCCCCAGCATTTT.

This clonotype was observed a handful of times. The chain joins TRBV5-6 to TRBJ2-7; possibly TRBD1 for D (6 bases). V was trimmed by 1 base and J by 4 bases, leaving 18 bases between them. The CDR3 length is 16 residues. Germline CDR1 and CDR2: SGHDT and YYEEEE. CDR3 residues: CASSLLFEGHEYEQYF. Here the CDR3 DNA reads TGTGCCAGCAGCTTGTTGTTTGAGGGACATGAGTACGAGCAGTACTTC.

The V and J genes are TRBV12-3 or TRBV12-4 and TRBJ1-5; D is unresolved. This CDR3 is 15 amino acids long. V lost 1 base, J lost 0 bases, and 7 bases lay in between. The CDR3 spells CASSLESYSNQPQHF. The CDR3 DNA reads TGTGCCAGCAGTTTAGAGAGTTATAGCAATCAGCCCCAGCATTTT.

This clonotype was counted between two and nine times. This rearrangement joins TRBV5-1 to TRBJ2-2; 11 bases map to TRBD1. J lost 7 bases, V lost 4 bases, and 6 bases had no gene match. This CDR3 is built from 15 residues. Germline CDR1 and CDR2: SGHRS and YFSETQ. The CDR3 here is CASSTGQGAGGELFF. CDR3 DNA: TGCGCCAGCAGCACCGGACAGGGGGCCGGCGGGGAGCTGTTTTTT.

The gene calls are TRBV4-3 and TRBJ1-4, with a possible D match to TRBD1 (5 bases). The CDR3 contains 16 residues. Trimming cost V 1 base and J 5 bases, with 14 bases left between them. Germline assignment: CDR1 LGHNA and CDR2 YSLEER. CDR3 protein: CASSQGAGTLNEKLFF. Written as DNA, the CDR3 is TGCGCCAGCAGCCAAGGGGCTGGGACCTTAAATGAAAAACTGTTTTTT.

This clonotype has ten or more counts. This chain connects TRBV27 to TRBJ2-1; D may be TRBD2 (5 bases). The V end was cut by 2 bases, the J end by 0 bases, with 11 bases between. Germline V gene sequence: CDR1 MNHEY, CDR2 SMNVEV (reference sequence). The length of the CDR3 is 16 residues. In DNA form, the CDR3 reads TGTGCCAGCAGTTTAGCAGGACTCAGCTCCTACAATGAGCAGTTCTTC. Its protein is CASSLAGLSSYNEQFF.

This clonotype was observed many times. This rearrangement joins TRBV12-3 or TRBV12-4 to TRBJ1-5; D gene ambiguous. CDR3 size: 13 residues. Trimming removed 3 bases at V and 4 bases at J, with 7 bases between. The CDR3 nucleotides are TGTGCCAGCAGTTTGACACCTAATCAGCCCCAGCATTTT. The encoded protein is CASSLTPNQPQHF.

CDR3 loop: CASSLVWTGVADTQYF. In DNA form, the CDR3 reads TGTGCCAGCAGCTTGGTATGGACAGGGGTAGCAGATACGCAGTATTTT. The V call is TRBV5-5, the J call TRBJ2-3; 9 bases map to TRBD1. Per germline, CDR1 SGHKS and CDR2 YYEKEE (reference sequence). The CDR3 consists of 16 residues. J lost 4 bases, V lost 0 bases, and 6 bases had no gene match. The full variable domain, with the rest looked up from reference TRBV5-5 and TRBJ2-3, is DAGVTQSPTHLIKTRGQQVTLRCSPISGHKSVSWYQQVLGQGPQFIFQYYEKEERGRGNFPDRFSARQFPNYSSELNVNALLLGDSALYLCASSLVWTGVADTQYFGPGTRLTVL.

This clonotype appeared many times. The chain carries TRBV7-9 and TRBJ2-7; TRBD1 matches 10 bases. The CDR3 is 14 amino acids. V dropped 5 bases and J dropped 6; count of bases not matched to a gene: 7. From germline, CDR1 is SEHNR and CDR2 FQNEAQ (reference sequence). In DNA, the CDR3 is TGTGCCAGCAGCGCGCCGGGACAGGGGAGCGAGCAGTACTTC. It translates to CASSAPGQGSEQYF.

This clonotype has a handful of counts. V gene TRBV12-3 or TRBV12-4 combines with J gene TRBJ1-6; 7 bases map to TRBD1. After removal of 3 bases from V and 5 bases from J, the junction contained 1 base not matched to a gene. The CDR3 is 14 residues long. The CDR3 here is CASSLGQNNSPLHF. In nucleotides, the CDR3 is TGTGCCAGCAGTTTGGGACAGAATAATTCACCCCTCCACTTT.

In nucleotides, the CDR3 is TGTGCCAGCAGTTATAGCGGGGGTGCAGATACGCAGTATTTT. As protein: CASSYSGGADTQYF. The chain combines TRBV7-3 with TRBJ2-3; 9 nucleotides match TRBD2. V gave up 6 bases and J gave up 4 bases; unmatched junction bases: 5. Germline assignment: CDR1 SGHTA and CDR2 FQGTGA. The length of the CDR3 is 14 residues.

The genes are TRBV3-1 and TRBJ2-1, with 13 bases matching TRBD2. This CDR3 comprises 16 residues. The germline V gene encodes CDR1 LGHDT and CDR2 YNNKEL (reference sequence). V shed 2 bases and J 7 bases; nucleotides not matched to a gene: 5. The CDR3 here is CASSQPTSGRGNEQFF. The CDR3 nucleotides are TGTGCCAGCAGCCAACCAACTAGCGGGAGGGGTAATGAGCAGTTCTTC.

The genes are TRBV29-1 and TRBJ2-5; 7 bases line up with TRBD1. In germline, CDR1 is SQVTM, CDR2 ANQGSEA. This CDR3 spans 12 amino acids. V shed 4 bases and J 2 bases; nucleotides not matched to a gene: 1. The CDR3 reads CSVARGQETQYF. DNA for the CDR3: TGCAGCGTTGCCAGGGGGCAAGAGACCCAGTACTTC.

This clonotype was observed at least ten times. The rearrangement links TRBV7-9 to TRBJ1-3; 10 bases line up with TRBD1. The CDR3 runs to 16 residues. CDR1 SEHNR and CDR2 FQNEAQ come from the germline V gene (reference sequence). V was clipped by 7 bases and J by 4 bases; unmatched bases: 10. The CDR3 sequence: CASTHPGTGDGNTIYF. CDR3 DNA: TGTGCCAGCACCCATCCCGGGACAGGGGACGGAAACACCATATATTTT.

The sample holds many counts of this clonotype. The chain recombines TRBV7-2 with TRBJ1-1; tentative D call: TRBD1 (5 bases). V lost 5 bases to trimming and J lost 3 bases, with 13 bases between them. Germline V gene lookup returns CDR1 SGHTA and CDR2 FQGNSA. This CDR3 spans 14 amino acids. The CDR3 loop is CASSPGVEYTEAFF. The CDR3 nucleotides are TGTGCCAGCAGCCCGGGGGTAGAGTACACTGAAGCTTTCTTT.

This clonotype has ten or more counts. This chain joins TRBV6-1 and TRBJ1-5; possible D gene TRBD1, 6 bases. This CDR3 is 15 amino acids long. V was shortened by 3 bases and J by 0 bases, with 9 bases between the two germline ends. In germline, CDR1 is MNHNS, CDR2 SASEGT. The CDR3 region is CASSDTGLSNQPQHF. Written as DNA, the CDR3 is TGTGCCAGCAGTGATACAGGGCTTAGCAATCAGCCCCAGCATTTT.

This clonotype was picked up a small number of times. CDR3 nucleotide sequence: TGTGCCAGCAGCTTAGTAGGGACTAGCGGGACAATGAGCTCCTACAATGAGCAGTTCTTC. Translation: CASSLVGTSGTMSSYNEQFF. The chain has TRBV11-2 and TRBJ2-1; 13 nucleotides line up with TRBD2. The trim removed 1 base at V and 0 bases at J, leaving 9 bases unmatched. CDR1 is SGHAT and CDR2 is FQNNGV in the germline V gene. This CDR3 comprises 20 residues.

This clonotype was detected once. The chain recombines TRBV9 with TRBJ2-3; 16 bases are a match to TRBD2. The CDR3 consists of 16 residues. J lost 3 bases, V lost 5 bases, and 3 bases had no gene match. Germline CDR1 is SGDLS and CDR2 is YYNGEE. The chain's CDR3 is CASSGTSGGATDTQYF. DNA for the CDR3: TGTGCCAGCAGTGGGACTAGCGGGGGGGCGACAGATACGCAGTATTTT.

This clonotype was seen a handful of times. This chain links TRBV10-3 with TRBJ2-7, with D possibly being TRBD2 (7 bases). The V gene lost 6 bases and the J gene lost 3 bases, with 21 bases spanning the gap. The CDR3 runs to 16 residues. In germline, CDR1 is ENHRY, CDR2 SYGVKD. The CDR3 region has the DNA TGTGCCATCAGAGCCAAGTCCGGGGGGCTTAACTACGAGCAGTACTTC. Translation gives CAIRAKSGGLNYEQYF.